This T cell receptor (beta chain) emerged from a study of blood T cell repertoires in COVID-19. Here immunoSEQ multiplex PCR was the method, and the copy in TCRdb shows in-frame clones only, minus some. This sample carries more than 15,000 clones, around 89% of them seen once, and the ten largest clones take about 7.8%. CDR1 is PRHDT, CDR2 FYEKMQ, per germline (reference sequence). V lost 5 bases and J lost 4; bases outside the gene matches: 7. The CDR3 loop spans 15 amino acids. The TCR sequence derives from a woman in her sixties or seventies with active COVID-19. This chain connects TRBV13 to TRBJ2-1, with 8 bases lining up with TRBD2. Input material: peripheral blood. The CDR3 region is CASSAASGLYNEQFF. The CDR3 DNA reads as TGTGCCAGCAGCGCAGCTAGCGGGCTATACAATGAGCAGTTCTTC.